The 21 T cell receptor beta chains below come from one sample, sequenced in a study of T cell repertoires in aging, cancer and after chemotherapy. Rearranged V-D-J TRB sequences were amplified with a mixed TRB-A/B primer pool. TCRdb re-analysed the multiplex PCR reads in MiXCR, keeping a single row per CDR3 protein. The sample holds some 10,000 distinct CDR3 sequences; more than 25% are singletons and the top ten take 1.5% to 2%. Peripheral blood genomic DNA, not sorted cells or RNA, was the template. The sequencing input was blood. These TCRs come from a human donor in good health.

This clonotype was seen more than once but under ten times. The rearrangement links TRBV30 to TRBJ1-4; D gene uncertain. V was pared by 0 bases and J by 0 bases, with 17 bases between. CDR1 is GTSNPN, CDR2 SVGIG, per germline (reference sequence). There are 18 residues in the CDR3. This CDR3 is CAWSVLGPISATNEKLFF. The CDR3 region has the DNA TGTGCCTGGAGTGTACTGGGCCCCATCTCAGCAACTAATGAAAAACTGTTTTTT.

The V call is TRBV28, the J call TRBJ1-1; D is unresolved. CDR3 length equals 12 residues. From germline, CDR1 is MDHEN and CDR2 SYDVKM. With 6 bases removed from V and 9 bases from J, the gap between germline ends came to 14 bases. CDR3 region: CASRLGGKKAFF. The CDR3 nucleotides are TGTGCCAGCAGGCTCGGAGGGAAGAAAGCTTTCTTT.

In its sample, this clonotype was seen a few times. The chain couples TRBV30 to TRBJ1-1, with 10 bases aligning to TRBD1. This CDR3 is built from 15 residues. V dropped 4 bases and J dropped 1; count of bases not matched to a gene: 6. The germline V gene has CDR1 GTSNPN and CDR2 SVGIG (reference sequence). The CDR3 region has the DNA TGTGCCTGGAAAGTCCGGGACAGGGGGAACACTGAAGCTTTCTTT. It translates to CAWKVRDRGNTEAFF.

The chain joins TRBV28 to TRBJ2-7, with D uncertain. In germline, CDR1 is MDHEN, CDR2 SYDVKM. The V gene lost 8 bases and the J gene lost 5 bases, with 16 bases spanning the gap. The CDR3 covers 13 residues. The CDR3 here is CASHGRATHEQYF. CDR3 in DNA: TGTGCCAGCCACGGAAGGGCTACTCACGAGCAGTACTTC.

The rearrangement uses TRBV6-5 and TRBJ1-1; D unresolved. Germline values: CDR1 MNHEY, CDR2 SVGAGI. V was pared by 2 bases and J by 3 bases, with 13 bases between. This CDR3 comprises 15 residues. CDR3 residues: CASSYAHTGHTEAFF. DNA for the CDR3: TGTGCCAGCAGTTACGCCCATACCGGGCACACTGAAGCTTTCTTT.

This clonotype came up a few times. The gene calls are TRBV6-6 and TRBJ2-1; TRBD1 agrees at 7 bases. CDR1 is MNHNY and CDR2 is SVGAGI in the germline V gene (reference sequence). The CDR3 length is 15 residues. J gave up 7 bases and V 0 bases, and 6 bases lay outside the gene matches. The CDR3 reads CASSYSGTVVNEQFF. Written as DNA, the CDR3 is TGTGCCAGCAGTTACTCAGGGACAGTAGTTAATGAGCAGTTCTTC.

The chain combines TRBV6-2 or TRBV6-3 with TRBJ2-7, with D possibly matching TRBD2 (6 bases). The CDR3 has 13 residues. Germline-derived CDR1 and CDR2 are MNHEY and SVGEGT. V was clipped by 5 bases and J by 4 bases, with 12 bases between them. CDR3 sequence (DNA): TGTGCCAGCAGTCGACCGGGACTTTACGAGCAGTACTTC. Its protein is CASSRPGLYEQYF.

The CDR3 spells CASRIIYQGANTEAFF. The CDR3 region has the DNA TGTGCCAGTAGGATAATTTACCAGGGGGCGAACACTGAAGCTTTCTTT. The chain is built from TRBV19 and TRBJ1-1, with TRBD1 matching 8 bases. Losses at the gene ends were 6 bases for V and 1 base for J; bases not matched to a gene: 10. Germline V gene lookup returns CDR1 LNHDA and CDR2 SQIVND (reference sequence). The CDR3 runs 16 residues.

The J gene is TRBJ2-7, the V gene TRBV15; the match to TRBD1 covers 8 bases. V lost 3 bases, J lost 4 bases, and 11 bases stayed unmatched. The germline CDR1 and CDR2 sequences are LNHNV and YYDKDF (reference sequence). The CDR3 loop spans 16 amino acids. The CDR3 region has the DNA TGTGCCACCAGCAGCCATCGGACAGGGAGAACATACGAGCAGTACTTC. Residues: CATSSHRTGRTYEQYF.

The chain has TRBV6-4 and TRBJ1-2, with a possible D match to TRBD1 (6 bases). The CDR3 runs 15 residues. Germline V gene sequence: CDR1 MRHNA, CDR2 SNTAGT. Trimming removed 0 bases from V and 5 bases from J, with 13 bases in between. This CDR3 is CASSDSSNREYGYTF. The CDR3 nucleotides read TGTGCCAGCAGTGACTCGAGCAACAGGGAGTATGGCTACACCTTC.

V gene TRBV12-3 or TRBV12-4 combines with J gene TRBJ2-1; maybe TRBD2 (6 bases). Trimming removed 8 bases from V and 0 bases from J, with 29 bases in between. The CDR3 loop spans 20 amino acids. The CDR3 nucleotides are TGTGCCAGCGACCCTATTAAGGAGGGAGCAGTCGCGAGCTCCTACAATGAGCAGTTCTTC. Its translation: CASDPIKEGAVASSYNEQFF.

This clonotype counts as medium-sized. The chain couples TRBV6-8 to TRBJ1-3; D gene ambiguous. Trimming stripped 6 bases from V and 8 bases from J, with 8 bases between. The CDR3 runs 11 residues. CDR1 is MNHGY and CDR2 is SAAAGT in the germline V gene. As DNA, the CDR3 is TGTGCCAGCAGCCGGACTTACACCATATATTTT. Translation gives CASSRTYTIYF.

This chain joins TRBV13 and TRBJ2-3; 15 bases align to TRBD2. Trimming removed 1 base from V and 6 bases from J; junction bases left unmatched: 8. Per germline, CDR1 PRHDT and CDR2 FYEKMQ (reference sequence). This CDR3 contains 18 residues. CDR3 coding DNA: TGTGCCAGCAGCTTAGTTTTCGGACTAGCGGGGGGGCTGGATACGCAGTATTTT. Its translation: CASSLVFGLAGGLDTQYF.

This clonotype is medium-sized (0.01 to 0.1%) in the sample. The chain has TRBV7-2 and TRBJ1-2; D remains ambiguous. V was pared by 1 base and J by 4 bases, with 16 bases between. The germline V gene has CDR1 SGHTA and CDR2 FQGNSA. CDR3 length: 16 amino acids. For the CDR3, the DNA is TGTGCCAGCAGCTTAGAATTAGGCAGGTCCCTCTATGGCTACACCTTC. This codes for CASSLELGRSLYGYTF. Using reference TRBV7-2 and TRBJ1-2 for the parts outside the CDR3, the full variable domain is GAGVSQSPSNKVTEKGKDVELRCDPISGHTALYWYRQSLGQGLEFLIYFQGNSAPDKSGLPSDRFSAERTGGSVSTLTIQRTQQEDSAVYLCASSLELGRSLYGYTFGSGTRLTVV.

This clonotype was counted a few times. The rearrangement uses TRBV7-2 and TRBJ2-1, with 7 bases matching TRBD1. The CDR3 is 15 amino acids. With 3 bases clipped from V and 2 bases from J, the junction kept 4 bases outside the gene matches. Germline V gene sequence: CDR1 SGHTA, CDR2 FQGNSA. This CDR3 reads CASSFAGTAYNEQFF. CDR3 nucleotides: TGTGCCAGCAGCTTTGCCGGGACAGCCTACAATGAGCAGTTCTTC.

The table lists this clonotype with a few counts. The genes are TRBV18 and TRBJ2-1, with unresolved D. Between the trimmed V and J ends, which lost 5 bases and 5 bases, there was a span of 10 bases. The germline V gene has CDR1 KGHSH and CDR2 LQKENI. The CDR3 has 13 residues. DNA of the CDR3: TGTGCCAGCTCAGTCGGGCTGAACAATGAGCAGTTCTTC. As protein: CASSVGLNNEQFF.

This clonotype turned up a few times. The chain combines TRBV6-5 with TRBJ2-5, with D maybe TRBD1 (6 bases). The CDR3 runs 14 residues. The germline CDR1 and CDR2 sequences are MNHEY and SVGAGI. V was trimmed by 6 bases and J by 3 bases, leaving 14 bases between them. The CDR3: CASSLVDRKETQYF. The CDR3 DNA is TGTGCCAGCAGCTTAGTGGACAGAAAAGAGACCCAGTACTTC.

The chain recombines TRBV25-1 with TRBJ1-1; 9 nucleotides align to TRBD1. The CDR3 is made up of 12 amino acids. After removal of 6 bases from V and 5 bases from J, the junction contained 1 base not matched to a gene. Germline V CDR1 and CDR2: MGHDK, SYGVNS. In DNA form, the CDR3 reads TGTGCCAGCAGGACAGGGGGGACTGAAGCTTTCTTT. Its protein is CASRTGGTEAFF. The full variable domain, with the rest looked up from reference TRBV25-1 and TRBJ1-1, is EADIYQTPRYLVIGTGKKITLECSQTMGHDKMYWYQQDPGMELHLIHYSYGVNSTEKGDLSSESTVSRIRTEHFPLTLESARPSHTSQYLCASRTGGTEAFFGQGTRLTVV.

In its sample, this clonotype was seen a few times. The rearrangement uses TRBV6-5 and TRBJ2-2; possibly TRBD2 for D (5 bases). Trimming pared 6 bases from V and 7 bases from J, leaving 12 bases between. This CDR3 is 13 amino acids long. Germline lookup yields CDR1 MNHEY and CDR2 SVGAGI. This CDR3 reads CASRTLRVGELFF. The CDR3 nucleotides read TGTGCCAGCAGGACTTTGCGGGTCGGGGAGCTGTTTTTT.

There are a few counts of this clonotype. The chain is built from TRBV7-2 and TRBJ2-2; 15 bases are a match to TRBD2. CDR1 SGHTA and CDR2 FQGNSA come from the germline V gene. After removal of 5 bases from V and 7 bases from J, the junction contained 11 bases not matched to a gene. The CDR3 consists of 18 residues. CDR3 in DNA: TGTGCCAGCAGCCACGGGACTAGCGGGAGGAGATTGGGCGGGGAGCTGTTTTTT. As protein: CASSHGTSGRRLGGELFF.

This clonotype was picked up a small number of times. The chain couples TRBV6-2 or TRBV6-3 to TRBJ2-7; 10 bases fit TRBD2. Germline CDR1 is MNHEY and CDR2 is SVGEGT. The CDR3 is made up of 18 amino acids. J lost 3 bases, V lost 5 bases, and 16 bases had no gene match. CDR3 DNA sequence: TGTGCCAGCAGTGGGGGCTGGTCTCTAGCGGGAGTTCTCTACGAGCAGTACTTC. Protein: CASSGGWSLAGVLYEQYF.